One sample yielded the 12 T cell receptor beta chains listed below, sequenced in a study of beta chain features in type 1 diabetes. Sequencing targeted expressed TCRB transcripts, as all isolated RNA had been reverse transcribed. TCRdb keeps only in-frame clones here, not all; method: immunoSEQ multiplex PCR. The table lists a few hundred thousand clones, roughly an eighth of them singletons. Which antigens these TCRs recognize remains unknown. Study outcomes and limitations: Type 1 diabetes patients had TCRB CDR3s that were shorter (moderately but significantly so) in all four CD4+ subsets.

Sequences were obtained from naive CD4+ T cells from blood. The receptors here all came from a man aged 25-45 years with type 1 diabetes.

CDR3 DNA: TGTGCCAGCAGCTTACGGACAGGGGGAGGCTACGAGCAGTACTTC. It codes for CASSLRTGGGYEQYF. This chain links TRBV7-6 with TRBJ2-7; 10 nucleotides align to TRBD1. V lost 2 bases to trimming and J lost 3 bases; unmatched junction nucleotides: 4. The CDR3 loop spans 15 amino acids. Germline V gives CDR1 SGHVS, CDR2 FNYEAQ. Together with reference TRBV7-6 and TRBJ2-7, the CDR3 gives the full variable domain: GAGVSQSPRYKVTKRGQDVALRCDPISGHVSLYWYRQALGQGPEFLTYFNYEAQQDKSGLPNDRFSAERPEGSISTLTIQRTEQRDSAMYRCASSLRTGGGYEQYFGPGTRLTVT.

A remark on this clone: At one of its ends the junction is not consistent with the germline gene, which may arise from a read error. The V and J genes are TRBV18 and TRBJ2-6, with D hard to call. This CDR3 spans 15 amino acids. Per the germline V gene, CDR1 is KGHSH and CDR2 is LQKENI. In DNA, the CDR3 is TGTGCCAGCTCCCCACGGAGCTCTGGGGCCAACGTCCTGACTTTC. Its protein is CASSPRSSGANVLTF.

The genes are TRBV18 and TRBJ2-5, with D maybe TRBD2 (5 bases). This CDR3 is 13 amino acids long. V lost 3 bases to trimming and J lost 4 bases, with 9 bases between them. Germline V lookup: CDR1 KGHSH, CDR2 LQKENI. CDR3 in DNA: TGTGCCAGCTCACCCCGGGATGGAGAGACCCAGTACTTC. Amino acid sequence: CASSPRDGETQYF.

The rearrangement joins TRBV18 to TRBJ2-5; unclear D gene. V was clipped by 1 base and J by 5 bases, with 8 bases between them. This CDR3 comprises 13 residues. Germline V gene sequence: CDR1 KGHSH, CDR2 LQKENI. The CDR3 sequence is CASSPRRGETQYF. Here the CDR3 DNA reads TGTGCCAGCTCACCACGAAGAGGCGAGACCCAGTACTTC.

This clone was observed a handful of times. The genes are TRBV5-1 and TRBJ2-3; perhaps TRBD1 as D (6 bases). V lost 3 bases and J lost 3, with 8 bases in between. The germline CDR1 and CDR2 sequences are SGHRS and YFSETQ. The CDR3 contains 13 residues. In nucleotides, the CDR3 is TGCGCCAGCAGCTCCACAGGGACAGATACGCAGTATTTT. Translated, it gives CASSSTGTDTQYF.

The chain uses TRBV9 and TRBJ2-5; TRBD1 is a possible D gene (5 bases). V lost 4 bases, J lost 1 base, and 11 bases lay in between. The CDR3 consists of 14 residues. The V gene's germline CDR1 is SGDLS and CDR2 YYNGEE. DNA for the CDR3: TGTGCCAGCAGCTTTACGACAGTCCAAGAGACCCAGTACTTC. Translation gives CASSFTTVQETQYF. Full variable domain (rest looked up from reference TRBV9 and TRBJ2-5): DSGVTQTPKHLITATGQRVTLRCSPRSGDLSVYWYQQSLDQGLQFLIQYYNGEERAKGNILERFSAQQFPDLHSELNLSSLELGDSALYFCASSFTTVQETQYFGPGTRLLVL.

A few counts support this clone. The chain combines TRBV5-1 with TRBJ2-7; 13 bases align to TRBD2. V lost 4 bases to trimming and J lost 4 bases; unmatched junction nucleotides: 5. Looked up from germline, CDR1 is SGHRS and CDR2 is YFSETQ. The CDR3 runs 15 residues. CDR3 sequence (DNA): TGCGCCAGCAGCCAACTAGCGGGAGGGCCTTACGAGCAGTACTTC. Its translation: CASSQLAGGPYEQYF.

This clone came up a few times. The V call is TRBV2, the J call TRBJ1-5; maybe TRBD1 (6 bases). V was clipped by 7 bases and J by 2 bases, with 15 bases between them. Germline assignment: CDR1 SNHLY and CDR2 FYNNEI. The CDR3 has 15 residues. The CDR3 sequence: CASTLQGTGNQPQHF. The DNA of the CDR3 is TGTGCCAGCACCCTACAGGGCACCGGCAATCAGCCCCAGCATTTT.

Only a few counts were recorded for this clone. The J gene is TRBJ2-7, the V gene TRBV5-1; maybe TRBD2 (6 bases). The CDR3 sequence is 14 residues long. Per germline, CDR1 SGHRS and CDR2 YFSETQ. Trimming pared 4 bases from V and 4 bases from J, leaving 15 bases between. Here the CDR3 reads CASSLATGGYEQYF. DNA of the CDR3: TGCGCCAGCAGCCTAGCGACCGGCGGGTACGAGCAGTACTTC.

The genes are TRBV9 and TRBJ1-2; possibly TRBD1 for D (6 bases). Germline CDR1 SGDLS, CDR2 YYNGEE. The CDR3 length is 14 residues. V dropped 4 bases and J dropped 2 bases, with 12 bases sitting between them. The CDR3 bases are TGTGCCAGCAGCATCGGAACAGGGAACTATGGCTACACCTTC. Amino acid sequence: CASSIGTGNYGYTF.

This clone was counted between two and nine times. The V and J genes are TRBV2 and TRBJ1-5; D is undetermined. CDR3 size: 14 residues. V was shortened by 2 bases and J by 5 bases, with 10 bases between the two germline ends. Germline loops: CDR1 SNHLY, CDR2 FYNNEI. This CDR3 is CASSESTEDQPQHF. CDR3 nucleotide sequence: TGTGCCAGCAGTGAATCCACGGAGGATCAGCCCCAGCATTTT.

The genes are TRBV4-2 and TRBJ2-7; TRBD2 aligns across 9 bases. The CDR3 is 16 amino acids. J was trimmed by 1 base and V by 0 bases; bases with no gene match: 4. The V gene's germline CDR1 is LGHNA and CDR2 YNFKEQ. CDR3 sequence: CASSQDPAGGSYEQYF. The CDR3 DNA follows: TGTGCCAGCAGCCAAGATCCAGCGGGAGGATCCTACGAGCAGTACTTC.